The present T cell receptor beta chain was sequenced within a study of response to subunit inactivated influenza vaccine. In regard to this clonotype: What it binds is unknown.

Study-wide points: Each seasonal influenza vaccination, the authors suggested, recruits few new T cells.

TCRdb itself ran the RT-PCR reads through MiXCR, one entry per CDR3 protein. The sample holds around 580,000 distinct CDR3 sequences, about 12% seen once. Germline values: CDR1 DFQATT, CDR2 SNEGSKA (reference sequence). The CDR3 has 16 residues. The V end was cut by 2 bases, the J end by 4 bases, with 17 bases between. The TCR originated in a man aged 50-59 years who received an inactivated influenza vaccine. The V call is TRBV20-1, the J call TRBJ2-2, with D maybe TRBD2 (5 bases). The specimen comprised PBMCs from blood, sampled on the day of vaccination. CDR3 DNA: TGCAGTGCTAGAATTATGAGGGCGCGGGCCACCGGGGAGCTGTTTTTT. It specifies CSARIMRARATGELFF.